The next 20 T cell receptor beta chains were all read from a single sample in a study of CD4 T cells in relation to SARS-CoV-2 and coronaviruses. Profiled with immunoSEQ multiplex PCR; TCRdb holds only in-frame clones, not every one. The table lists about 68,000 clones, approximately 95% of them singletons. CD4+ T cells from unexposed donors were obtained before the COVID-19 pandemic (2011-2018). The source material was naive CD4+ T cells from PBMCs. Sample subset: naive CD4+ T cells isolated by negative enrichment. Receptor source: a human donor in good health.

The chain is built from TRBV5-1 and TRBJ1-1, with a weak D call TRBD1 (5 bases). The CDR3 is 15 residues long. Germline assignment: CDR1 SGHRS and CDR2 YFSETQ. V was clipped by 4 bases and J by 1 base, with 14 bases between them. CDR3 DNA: TGCGCCAGCAGCGCCCTGGGACGGCAGAACACTGAAGCTTTCTTT. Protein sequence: CASSALGRQNTEAFF.

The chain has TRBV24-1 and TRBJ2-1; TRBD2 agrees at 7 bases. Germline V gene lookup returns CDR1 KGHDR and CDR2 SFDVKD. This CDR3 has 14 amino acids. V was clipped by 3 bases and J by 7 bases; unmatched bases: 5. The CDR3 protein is CATSDRLGGNEQFF. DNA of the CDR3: TGTGCCACCAGTGATCGGCTGGGGGGGAATGAGCAGTTCTTC.

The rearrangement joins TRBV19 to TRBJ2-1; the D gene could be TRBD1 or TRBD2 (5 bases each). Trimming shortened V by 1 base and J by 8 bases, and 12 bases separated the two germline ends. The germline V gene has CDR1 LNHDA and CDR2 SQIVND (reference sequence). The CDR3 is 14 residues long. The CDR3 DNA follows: TGTGCCAGTAGTATAGTGAACGGGGCTTATGAGCAGTTCTTC. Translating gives CASSIVNGAYEQFF.

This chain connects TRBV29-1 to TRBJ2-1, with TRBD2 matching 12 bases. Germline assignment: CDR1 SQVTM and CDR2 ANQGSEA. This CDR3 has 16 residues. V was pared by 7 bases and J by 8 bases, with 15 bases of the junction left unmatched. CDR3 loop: CSGGGGGLAGQYEQFF. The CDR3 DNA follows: TGCAGCGGGGGGGGAGGTGGACTAGCGGGACAGTATGAGCAGTTCTTC.

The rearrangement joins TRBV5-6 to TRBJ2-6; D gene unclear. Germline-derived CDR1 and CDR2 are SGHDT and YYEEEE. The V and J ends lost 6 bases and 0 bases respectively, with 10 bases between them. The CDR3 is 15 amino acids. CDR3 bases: TGTGCCAGCACCCTGGTGCGCTCTGGGGCCAACGTCCTGACTTTC. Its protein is CASTLVRSGANVLTF.

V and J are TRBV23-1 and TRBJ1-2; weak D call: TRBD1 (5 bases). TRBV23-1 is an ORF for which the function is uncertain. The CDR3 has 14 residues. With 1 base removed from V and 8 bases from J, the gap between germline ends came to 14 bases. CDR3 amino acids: CASSQFDSARGYTF. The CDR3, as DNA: TGCGCCAGCAGTCAATTTGACAGTGCCCGGGGCTACACCTTC.

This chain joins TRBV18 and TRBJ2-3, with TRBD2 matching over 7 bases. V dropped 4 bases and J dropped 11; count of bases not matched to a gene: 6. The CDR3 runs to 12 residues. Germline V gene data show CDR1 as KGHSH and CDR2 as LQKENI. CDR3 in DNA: TGTGCCAGCTCACAGGGAGGGGACGGGCAGTATTTT. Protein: CASSQGGDGQYF. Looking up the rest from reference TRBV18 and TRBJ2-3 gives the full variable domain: NAGVMQNPRHLVRRRGQEARLRCSPMKGHSHVYWYRQLPEEGLKFMVYLQKENIIDESGMPKERFSAEFPKEGPSILRIQQVVRGDSAAYFCASSQGGDGQYFGPGTRLTVL.

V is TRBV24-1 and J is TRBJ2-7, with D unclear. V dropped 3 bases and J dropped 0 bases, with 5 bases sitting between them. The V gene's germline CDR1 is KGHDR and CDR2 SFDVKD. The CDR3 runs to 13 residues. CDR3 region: CATSDPNSYEQYF. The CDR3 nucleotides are TGTGCCACCAGTGATCCCAACTCCTACGAGCAGTACTTC.

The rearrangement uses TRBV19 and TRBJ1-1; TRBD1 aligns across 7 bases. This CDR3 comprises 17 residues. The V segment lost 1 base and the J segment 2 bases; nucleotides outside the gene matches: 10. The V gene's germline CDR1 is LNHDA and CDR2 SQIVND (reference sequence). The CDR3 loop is CASSIVLTGKLNTEAFF. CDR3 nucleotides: TGTGCCAGTAGTATAGTTTTGACAGGGAAATTAAACACTGAAGCTTTCTTT.

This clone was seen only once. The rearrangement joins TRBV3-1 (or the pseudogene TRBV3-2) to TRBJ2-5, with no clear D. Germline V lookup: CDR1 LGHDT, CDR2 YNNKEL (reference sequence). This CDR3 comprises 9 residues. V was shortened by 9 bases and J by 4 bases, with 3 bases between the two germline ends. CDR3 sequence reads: CASRETQYF. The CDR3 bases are TGTGCCAGTCGAGAGACCCAGTACTTC.

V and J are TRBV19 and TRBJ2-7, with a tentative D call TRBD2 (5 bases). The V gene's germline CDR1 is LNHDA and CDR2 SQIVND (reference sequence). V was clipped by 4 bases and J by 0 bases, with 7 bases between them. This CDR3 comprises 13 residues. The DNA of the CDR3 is TGTGCCAGTAGTACCGGGAACTCCTACGAGCAGTACTTC. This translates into CASSTGNSYEQYF.

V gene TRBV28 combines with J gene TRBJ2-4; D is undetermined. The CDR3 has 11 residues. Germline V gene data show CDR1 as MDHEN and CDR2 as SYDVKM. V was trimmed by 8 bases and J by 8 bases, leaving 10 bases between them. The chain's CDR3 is CASAARDIQYF. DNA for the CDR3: TGTGCCAGCGCCGCCCGGGACATTCAGTACTTC.

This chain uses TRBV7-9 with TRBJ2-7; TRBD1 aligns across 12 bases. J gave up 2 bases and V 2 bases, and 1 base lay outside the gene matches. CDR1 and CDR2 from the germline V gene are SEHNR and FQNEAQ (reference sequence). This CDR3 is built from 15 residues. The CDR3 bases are TGTGCCAGCAGCTTAAGGGACAGGGGGCCCTACGAGCAGTACTTC. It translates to CASSLRDRGPYEQYF.

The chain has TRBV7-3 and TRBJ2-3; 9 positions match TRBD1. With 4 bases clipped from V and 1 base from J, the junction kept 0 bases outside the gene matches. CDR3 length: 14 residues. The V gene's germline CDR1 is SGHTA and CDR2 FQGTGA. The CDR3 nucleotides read TGTGCCAGCAGCTGGACAGGGGGCACAGATACGCAGTATTTT. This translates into CASSWTGGTDTQYF.

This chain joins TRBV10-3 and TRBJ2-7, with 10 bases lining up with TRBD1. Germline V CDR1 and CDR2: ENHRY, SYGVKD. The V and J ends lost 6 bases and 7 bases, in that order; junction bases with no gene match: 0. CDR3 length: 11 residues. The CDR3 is CAIRGQGEQYF. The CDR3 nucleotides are TGTGCCATCAGGGGACAGGGGGAGCAGTACTTC.

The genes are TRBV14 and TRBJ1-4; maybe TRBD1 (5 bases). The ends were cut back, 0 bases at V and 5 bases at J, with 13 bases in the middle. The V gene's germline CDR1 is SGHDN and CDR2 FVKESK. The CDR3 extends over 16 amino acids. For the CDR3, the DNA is TGTGCCAGCAGCCAAGATCGGGCCAGGGTCAATGAAAAACTGTTTTTT. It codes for CASSQDRARVNEKLFF.

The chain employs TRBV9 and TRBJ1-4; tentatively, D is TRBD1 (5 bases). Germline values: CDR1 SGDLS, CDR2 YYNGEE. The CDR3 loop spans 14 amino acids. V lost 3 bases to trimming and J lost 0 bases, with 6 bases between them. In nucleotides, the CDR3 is TGTGCCAGCAGCGCCAGGGCAACTAATGAAAAACTGTTTTTT. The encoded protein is CASSARATNEKLFF.

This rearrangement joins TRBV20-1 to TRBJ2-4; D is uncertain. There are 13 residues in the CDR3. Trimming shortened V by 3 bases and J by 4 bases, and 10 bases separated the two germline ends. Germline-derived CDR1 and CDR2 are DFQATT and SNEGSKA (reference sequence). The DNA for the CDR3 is TGCAGTGCTAGTGGTAGATCTAAAAACATTCAGTACTTC. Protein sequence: CSASGRSKNIQYF.

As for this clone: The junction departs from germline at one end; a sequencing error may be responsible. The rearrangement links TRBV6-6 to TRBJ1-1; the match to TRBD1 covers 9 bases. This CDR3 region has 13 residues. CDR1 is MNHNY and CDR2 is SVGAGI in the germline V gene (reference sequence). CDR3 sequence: CASSPGQGRKGLF. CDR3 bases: TGTGCCAGCAGTCCGGGACAGGGCCGGAAGGGGCTCTTT.

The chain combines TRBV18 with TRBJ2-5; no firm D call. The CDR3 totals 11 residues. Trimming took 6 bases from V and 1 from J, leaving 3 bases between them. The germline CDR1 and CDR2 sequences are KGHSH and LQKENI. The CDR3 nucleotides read TGTGCCAGCTCCCGCCAAGAGACCCAGTACTTC. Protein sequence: CASSRQETQYF.